Below, 15 T cell receptor beta chains from the same sample are listed, as sequenced in a study of blood T cell repertoires in COVID-19. Sequenced by immunoSEQ multiplex PCR; TCRdb stores in-frame clones only, minus some. The profile shows about 50,000 clones, roughly 90% of them singletons. Sequencing was done on a sample of peripheral blood. The source is a human donor in a cohort sampled during active COVID-19.

This chain connects TRBV7-2 to TRBJ2-5; D perhaps matches TRBD2 (6 bases). Germline V gene lookup returns CDR1 SGHTA and CDR2 FQGNSA. CDR3 length: 14 residues. Trimming took off 1 base at V and 2 bases at J, with 8 bases between the two ends. CDR3 sequence (DNA): TGTGCCAGCAGCTTAGGCAGCGGGCAAGAGACCCAGTACTTC. Amino acids: CASSLGSGQETQYF.

The chain combines TRBV12-5 with TRBJ2-1, with 11 bases aligning to TRBD2. Germline loops: CDR1 LGHNT, CDR2 FRNRAP. V was clipped by 0 bases and J by 9 bases; unmatched bases: 13. The CDR3 contains 18 residues. CDR3 sequence (DNA): TGTGCTAGTGGTTTGGTACTCCTAGCGGGGGGCACCAGGAGTGAGCAGTTCTTC. Translated, it gives CASGLVLLAGGTRSEQFF.

The gene calls are TRBV18 and TRBJ2-1, with TRBD1 as a possible D gene (5 bases). Trimming removed 3 bases at V and 6 bases at J, with 9 bases between. This CDR3 is built from 13 residues. From germline, CDR1 is KGHSH and CDR2 LQKENI. CDR3: CASSPAGPNEQFF. The CDR3 DNA reads TGTGCCAGCTCACCCGCAGGGCCCAATGAGCAGTTCTTC.

The chain recombines TRBV4-1 with TRBJ1-2; 9 bases line up with TRBD1. CDR3 size: 15 residues. Germline V lookup: CDR1 MGHRA, CDR2 YSYEKL. V was clipped by 2 bases and J by 5 bases; unmatched bases: 6. CDR3: CASSQNRDREYGYTF. Written as DNA, the CDR3 is TGCGCCAGCAGCCAAAACCGGGACAGGGAATATGGCTACACCTTC.

This clone was seen only once. The J gene is TRBJ2-2, the V gene TRBV11-2; D is unresolved. CDR1 SGHAT and CDR2 FQNNGV come from the germline V gene. The CDR3 consists of 16 residues. The V end was cut by 6 bases, the J end by 1 base, with 15 bases between. Here the CDR3 DNA reads TGTGCCAGCAGTTCCCGCGATTTCATGAACACCGGGGAGCTGTTTTTT. It codes for CASSSRDFMNTGELFF.

This chain joins TRBV18 and TRBJ2-7; 9 nucleotides line up with TRBD1. The V segment lost 6 bases and the J segment 4 bases; nucleotides outside the gene matches: 10. The CDR3 has 15 amino acids. The germline V gene has CDR1 KGHSH and CDR2 LQKENI. CDR3 bases: TGTGCCAGCTCGCCGGGACAGGGAGTAGAGTACGAGCAGTACTTC. Translation: CASSPGQGVEYEQYF.

For this clone: Distinct nucleotide sequences in the sample also encode this CDR3. V is TRBV7-3 and J is TRBJ1-3, with TRBD1 as a possible D gene (5 bases). CDR1 is SGHTA, CDR2 FQGTGA, per germline. The CDR3 totals 16 residues. Deletions cut 0 bases from V and 0 bases from J, with 9 bases between. CDR3 region: CASSLTGGNSGNTIYF. The CDR3 coding sequence is TGTGCCAGCAGCTTAACGGGGGGAAACTCTGGAAACACCATATATTTT.

The J gene is TRBJ2-3, the V gene TRBV28; D is possibly TRBD2 (6 bases). Trimming removed 5 bases from V and 6 bases from J, with 15 bases in between. The CDR3 totals 14 residues. Germline CDR1 reads MDHEN; CDR2 reads SYDVKM. DNA for the CDR3: TGTGCCAGCAGTCCGGACTCGGGGGTGGATACGCAGTATTTT. This encodes CASSPDSGVDTQYF.

The chain links TRBV7-2 to TRBJ2-1, with TRBD2 matching 11 bases. The V and J ends lost 2 bases and 6 bases, in that order; junction bases with no gene match: 3. The CDR3 consists of 15 residues. CDR1 and CDR2 from the germline V gene are SGHTA and FQGNSA. The CDR3 DNA follows: TGTGCCAGCAGCTTATCACTAGCGGGAGCCAATGAGCAGTTCTTC. Protein product: CASSLSLAGANEQFF. Variable domain in full (rest from reference TRBV7-2 and TRBJ2-1): GAGVSQSPSNKVTEKGKDVELRCDPISGHTALYWYRQSLGQGLEFLIYFQGNSAPDKSGLPSDRFSAERTGGSVSTLTIQRTQQEDSAVYLCASSLSLAGANEQFFGPGTRLTVL.

The gene calls are TRBV3-1 (or the pseudogene TRBV3-2) and TRBJ2-7; D is ambiguous. V was clipped by 4 bases and J by 4 bases, with 14 bases between them. Germline V CDR1 and CDR2: LGHDT, YNNKEL (reference sequence). The CDR3 is made up of 14 amino acids. Here the CDR3 DNA reads TGTGCCAGCAGCCCAGCCCTAGTCCCGTACGAGCAGTACTTC. As protein: CASSPALVPYEQYF.

This rearrangement joins TRBV9 to TRBJ2-2, with 8 bases lining up with TRBD1. V trimming: 3 bases; J trimming: 0 bases; junction bases outside the gene matches: 1. Germline V lookup: CDR1 SGDLS, CDR2 YYNGEE. The CDR3 has 15 amino acids. As DNA, the CDR3 is TGTGCCAGCAGCGGGACAGGGACGAACACCGGGGAGCTGTTTTTT. This gives the protein CASSGTGTNTGELFF. Full variable domain (outside the CDR3, taken from reference TRBV9 and TRBJ2-2): DSGVTQTPKHLITATGQRVTLRCSPRSGDLSVYWYQQSLDQGLQFLIQYYNGEERAKGNILERFSAQQFPDLHSELNLSSLELGDSALYFCASSGTGTNTGELFFGEGSRLTVL.

The J gene is TRBJ2-3, the V gene TRBV7-3, with 8 bases aligning to TRBD1. Germline values: CDR1 SGHTA, CDR2 FQGTGA. Unmatched junction bases numbered 9, after V lost 3 bases and J lost 4 bases. There are 16 residues in the CDR3. This CDR3 reads CASSFKGQELADTQYF. CDR3 in DNA: TGTGCCAGCAGCTTCAAGGGACAGGAGTTGGCAGATACGCAGTATTTT.

The chain combines TRBV7-6 with TRBJ2-7; D may be TRBD2 (7 bases). The germline CDR1 and CDR2 sequences are SGHVS and FNYEAQ. CDR3 length equals 14 residues. Trimming cost V 6 bases and J 5 bases, with 17 bases left between them. The CDR3: CASSPRGANNEQYF. For the CDR3, the DNA is TGTGCCAGCAGTCCTCGGGGGGCTAACAACGAGCAGTACTTC. Drawing the rest from reference TRBV7-6 and TRBJ2-7, the complete variable domain is GAGVSQSPRYKVTKRGQDVALRCDPISGHVSLYWYRQALGQGPEFLTYFNYEAQQDKSGLPNDRFSAERPEGSISTLTIQRTEQRDSAMYRCASSPRGANNEQYFGPGTRLTVT.

V is TRBV15 and J is TRBJ1-5; D gene uncertain. Germline-derived CDR1 and CDR2 are LNHNV and YYDKDF (reference sequence). Trimming left V 7 bases short and J 0 bases short, with 10 bases between. The CDR3 consists of 14 residues. CDR3 nucleotide sequence: TGTGCCACCATCACAGTGGATAGCAATCAGCCCCAGCATTTT. Amino acids: CATITVDSNQPQHF.

The chain is built from TRBV5-1 and TRBJ2-3; D may be TRBD1 (6 bases). Deletions cut 5 bases from V and 1 base from J, with 14 bases between. Germline V CDR1 and CDR2: SGHRS, YFSETQ. The CDR3 is made up of 15 amino acids. CDR3 sequence: CASRVQGVGTDTQYF. The CDR3 bases are TGCGCCAGCAGGGTACAGGGTGTCGGCACAGATACGCAGTATTTT.